This T cell receptor (beta chain) was sequenced in a study of blood T cells in healthy people across ages. A few counts support this clonotype. Combining a sample-barcoded 5' primer with a J-beta primer mix, a second PCR ran for roughly 7 to 12 cycles. One entry per CDR3 protein results from TCRdb running MiXCR on the 5' RACE reads. The table shows some 1.5 million distinct CDR3 sequences, with 28% occurring only once. The length of the CDR3 is 14 residues. CDR1 is SGHRS and CDR2 is YFSETQ in the germline V gene. V shed 5 bases and J shed 3 bases, with 14 bases lying between them. This TCR was recovered from a woman younger than 45 in good health. The sample comprised blood. This sequence joins TRBV5-1 and TRBJ2-5, with D unclear. Here the CDR3 reads CASSLQHYEETQYF. The CDR3 DNA is TGCGCCAGCAGTTTGCAGCACTATGAAGAGACCCAGTACTTC.